Below, 16 T cell receptor beta chains from the same sample are listed, as sequenced in a study of blood T cell repertoires in COVID-19 (dated by TCRdb to 2019 to 2021). The method was the immunoSEQ multiplex PCR assay. Not all clones reach the TCRdb copy of this immuneACCESS table, which keeps in-frame sequences only. Checked studies attribute under half of the gap to unresolved V genes and leave the rest unexplained. The sample table lists about 200,000 clones, around three quarters of them with a count of one. The ten largest make up around 17% of the sample. The material sequenced was PBMCs or T cells enriched from blood (not recorded which). All receptors come from a woman aged 50 to 60 with acute COVID-19.

The rearrangement joins TRBV29-1 to TRBJ2-2; the D gene is possibly TRBD1 (5 bases). CDR3 length: 13 amino acids. Germline V gene lookup returns CDR1 SQVTM and CDR2 ANQGSEA. Deletions cut 1 base from V and 5 bases from J, with 8 bases between. The CDR3 DNA reads TGCAGCGTTGAAGGGGGCTCAACCGGGGAGCTGTTTTTT. Translation gives CSVEGGSTGELFF.

This clone was counted a few times. The genes are TRBV5-1 and TRBJ2-2; 7 nucleotides agree with TRBD1. The CDR3 totals 18 residues. Germline CDR1 SGHRS, CDR2 YFSETQ. Losses at the gene ends were 3 bases for V and 5 bases for J; bases not matched to a gene: 16. CDR3 protein: CASSSWTGALQGTGELFF. The CDR3 nucleotides are TGCGCCAGCAGCTCGTGGACAGGAGCCCTACAAGGGACCGGGGAGCTGTTTTTT. Drawing the rest from reference TRBV5-1 and TRBJ2-2, the complete variable domain is KAGVTQTPRYLIKTRGQQVTLSCSPISGHRSVSWYQQTPGQGLQFLFEYFSETQRNKGNFPGRFSGRQFSNSRSEMNVSTLELGDSALYLCASSSWTGALQGTGELFFGEGSRLTVL.

The chain is built from TRBV14 and TRBJ1-2, with TRBD1 matching 8 bases. The germline gives CDR1 SGHDN, CDR2 FVKESK. CDR3 length: 19 amino acids. Unmatched junction bases numbered 17, after V lost 0 bases and J lost 5 bases. The chain's CDR3 is CASSQEPPLKGQVRYGYTF. CDR3 nucleotides: TGTGCCAGCAGCCAAGAGCCCCCATTGAAGGGACAGGTAAGATATGGCTACACCTTC.

This clone came up a few times. The V call is TRBV28, the J call TRBJ1-2, with TRBD1 matching 9 bases. The CDR3 loop spans 16 amino acids. Trimming took 8 bases from V and 4 from J; bases not matched to a gene: 14. The V gene's germline CDR1 is MDHEN and CDR2 SYDVKM. The CDR3 bases are TGTGCCAGCCACGTACAGGGGGCGCGGGGTCTCTATGGCTACACCTTC. It codes for CASHVQGARGLYGYTF.

The rearrangement uses TRBV30 and TRBJ1-2; D uncertain. CDR3 length: 15 amino acids. Germline V gives CDR1 GTSNPN, CDR2 SVGIG (reference sequence). Trimming shortened V by 0 bases and J by 4 bases, and 15 bases separated the two germline ends. DNA for the CDR3: TGTGCCTGGAGTGTACCCCTAATAGGCGGCTATGGCTACACCTTC. It is translated as CAWSVPLIGGYGYTF.

The rearrangement uses TRBV5-4 and TRBJ1-4; 9 bases align to TRBD1. Trimming removed 0 bases from V and 5 bases from J; junction bases left unmatched: 2. The CDR3 runs 15 residues. The germline gives CDR1 SGHNT, CDR2 YYREEE (reference sequence). CDR3 sequence (DNA): TGTGCCAGCAGCTTGGGGGACAGGGTGAATGAAAAACTGTTTTTT. Translating it yields CASSLGDRVNEKLFF. The complete variable domain, with remaining parts taken from reference TRBV5-4 and TRBJ1-4, reads ETGVTQSPTHLIKTRGQQVTLRCSSQSGHNTVSWYQQALGQGPQFIFQYYREEENGRGNFPPRFSGLQFPNYSSELNVNALELDDSALYLCASSLGDRVNEKLFFGSGTQLSVL.

The chain carries TRBV29-1 and TRBJ2-7; D is perhaps TRBD1 (7 bases). This CDR3 is built from 23 residues. Trimming shortened V by 5 bases and J by 4 bases, and 45 bases separated the two germline ends. Germline V gives CDR1 SQVTM, CDR2 ANQGSEA. Here the CDR3 DNA reads TGCAGCGTTCGCAGGGGGGAGCAGGGTCCCCTATCTTTGCCCTATGTGGGGAAATACGAGCAGTACGTC. Translating gives CSVRRGEQGPLSLPYVGKYEQYV.

The chain couples TRBV29-1 to TRBJ1-2; D is possibly TRBD1 (5 bases). Per the germline V gene, CDR1 is SQVTM and CDR2 is ANQGSEA. With 3 bases removed from V and 4 bases from J, the gap between germline ends came to 18 bases. The CDR3 is made up of 15 amino acids. CDR3 sequence (DNA): TGCAGCGTTGACGGGCAGGGTGAGTGGGGCTATGGCTACACCTTC. Protein sequence: CSVDGQGEWGYGYTF.

A single count supports this clone. V gene TRBV6-5 combines with J gene TRBJ1-1; TRBD1 aligns across 7 bases. The length of the CDR3 is 16 residues. Unmatched junction bases numbered 9, after V lost 2 bases and J lost 3 bases. CDR1 is MNHEY and CDR2 is SVGAGI in the germline V gene. CDR3 residues: CASSYGRGMGDTEAFF. The CDR3 DNA is TGTGCCAGCAGTTACGGCAGGGGGATGGGGGACACTGAAGCTTTCTTT.

V usage is TRBV20-1 and J usage is TRBJ2-1; D call uncertain. V lost 3 bases and J lost 0, with 9 bases in between. This CDR3 is 14 amino acids long. Germline CDR1 reads DFQATT; CDR2 reads SNEGSKA (reference sequence). CDR3 nucleotide sequence: TGCAGTGCTAGTCCCTTCGGCTCCTACAATGAGCAGTTCTTC. As protein: CSASPFGSYNEQFF.

This clone was observed a few times. The chain employs TRBV18 and TRBJ2-7, with TRBD2 as a possible D gene (6 bases). The germline V and J ends were trimmed by 4 bases and 6 bases, with 13 bases remaining between them. Per germline, CDR1 KGHSH and CDR2 LQKENI. The CDR3 is made up of 13 amino acids. In nucleotides, the CDR3 is TGTGCCAGCTCACTCGATCCGGGAGTCGAGCAGTACGTC. Encoded protein: CASSLDPGVEQYV.

The CDR3 sequence is CASSYRKGGTGYGYTF. Here the CDR3 DNA reads TGTGCCAGCAGTTACCGGAAAGGGGGGACAGGCTATGGCTACACCTTC. This chain joins TRBV6-5 and TRBJ1-2; TRBD1 matches 8 bases. The CDR3 has 16 amino acids. Per germline, CDR1 MNHEY and CDR2 SVGAGI. The V segment lost 2 bases and the J segment 4 bases; nucleotides outside the gene matches: 9.

V is TRBV28 and J is TRBJ2-7, with 11 nucleotides matching TRBD2. V gave up 8 bases and J gave up 4 bases; unmatched junction bases: 7. This CDR3 spans 14 amino acids. CDR1 is MDHEN and CDR2 is SYDVKM in the germline V gene. The CDR3 region is CASGKGTSGYEQYV. CDR3 nucleotide sequence: TGTGCCAGCGGGAAAGGGACTAGCGGTTACGAGCAGTACGTC.

The chain employs TRBV19 and TRBJ2-3; TRBD1 might be the D (6 bases). The CDR3 contains 14 residues. Trimming stripped 6 bases from V and 1 base from J, with 11 bases between. The germline V gene encodes CDR1 LNHDA and CDR2 SQIVND (reference sequence). The CDR3 DNA sequence: TGTGCCAGTAGCCGGACAGAAGGCACAGATACGCAGTATTTT. Encoded protein: CASSRTEGTDTQYF.

The V gene is TRBV5-6, the J gene TRBJ1-2; D is possibly TRBD1 (5 bases). Germline V gene sequence: CDR1 SGHDT, CDR2 YYEEEE. The V and J ends lost 0 bases and 4 bases respectively, with 7 bases between them. The length of the CDR3 is 13 residues. This CDR3 reads CASSLGQLYGYTF. CDR3 DNA: TGTGCCAGCAGCTTGGGACAGCTCTATGGCTACACCTTC.

V usage is TRBV9 and J usage is TRBJ2-2; TRBD2 matches at 12 bases. J gave up 2 bases and V 1 base, and 3 bases lay outside the gene matches. Germline V gives CDR1 SGDLS, CDR2 YYNGEE. The CDR3 runs to 17 residues. CDR3 protein: CASSVLAGGPNTGELFF. CDR3 coding DNA: TGTGCCAGCAGCGTACTAGCGGGGGGGCCTAACACCGGGGAGCTGTTTTTT.